Sequencing of this T cell receptor (beta chain) was carried out in a study of early T cells in non-severe SARS-CoV-2 infection. Study observations and caveats: Reliance on VDJdb matching favored anti-spike CD8 responses; private and CD4 specificities were missed.

Note on this clonotype: Antigen: not known.

Individual cDNA molecules were tagged with unique molecular identifiers. TCRdb passed the 5' RACE reads through MiXCR, listing each CDR3 protein once. The sample holds tens of thousands of distinct CDR3 sequences, 9% to 15% seen once. V shed 4 bases and J 1 base; nucleotides not matched to a gene: 5. CDR1 is SGHAT, CDR2 FQNNGV, per germline. The CDR3 runs 15 residues. This TCR came from an adult who was a healthcare worker with PCR-confirmed SARS-CoV-2 infection or an uninfected control (not recorded which). The chain is built from TRBV11-2 and TRBJ1-1; 8 nucleotides line up with TRBD1. Sequenced sample: whole blood. CDR3 sequence reads: CASSSRGRENTEAFF. The DNA for the CDR3 is TGTGCCAGCAGCTCCAGGGGGCGGGAGAACACTGAAGCTTTCTTT.